Each of the 6 T cell receptor beta chains below was sequenced from the same sample in a study of early T cells in non-severe SARS-CoV-2 infection. TCRdb fed the 5' RACE reads into MiXCR, producing one record per CDR3 protein. Of 60,000 to 70,000 distinct CDR3 sequences in the sample, around 4.7% were seen once. Sequencing was done on a sample of whole blood. Receptor source: an adult who was a healthcare worker with PCR-confirmed SARS-CoV-2 infection or an uninfected control (not recorded which).

This sequence joins TRBV6-5 and TRBJ1-2, with TRBD1 matching over 8 bases. The J segment lost 8 bases and the V segment lost 4 bases, leaving 6 bases of the junction unmatched. The V gene's germline CDR1 is MNHEY and CDR2 SVGAGI. This CDR3 has 13 amino acids. The CDR3: CASSFQQGGGYTF. For the CDR3, the DNA is TGTGCCAGCAGTTTTCAACAGGGGGGAGGCTACACCTTC.

This clonotype was counted many times. This sequence joins TRBV19 and TRBJ2-1; D is possibly TRBD2 (6 bases). In germline, CDR1 is LNHDA, CDR2 SQIVND (reference sequence). CDR3 size: 15 residues. Trimming stripped 7 bases from V and 0 bases from J, with 13 bases between. The CDR3 spells CASMASARSYNEQFF. CDR3 sequence (DNA): TGTGCCAGTATGGCTAGCGCGCGCTCCTACAATGAGCAGTTCTTC.

This clonotype was seen a few times. The chain has TRBV7-3 and TRBJ1-1; D remains unclear. V gave up 5 bases and J gave up 6 bases, with 13 bases separating them. The CDR3 has 13 amino acids. Germline loops: CDR1 SGHTA, CDR2 FQGTGA. Written as DNA, the CDR3 is TGTGCCAGCAGCCTCACGGTCCGGGCTGAAGCTTTCTTT. Its translation is CASSLTVRAEAFF.

With regard to this clonotype: Mismatch with germline at one junction end may stem from a read error. The V and J genes are TRBV9 and TRBJ2-2, with 9 bases matching TRBD1. CDR1 SGDLS and CDR2 YYNGEE come from the germline V gene. This CDR3 has 15 residues. The CDR3 DNA follows: TGTGCTAGCAGCATCGGACAGGGGTTTACCGGGGAGCTGTTTTTT. This codes for CASSIGQGFTGELFF.

This clonotype was recorded many times. This sequence joins TRBV20-1 and TRBJ2-3; D ambiguous. The CDR3 covers 12 residues. Trimming cost V 6 bases and J 1 base, with 8 bases left between them. The germline V gene encodes CDR1 DFQATT and CDR2 SNEGSKA (reference sequence). The CDR3 region is CSAPTRTDTQYF. CDR3 in DNA: TGCAGTGCCCCGACTCGCACAGATACGCAGTATTTT.

As DNA, the CDR3 is TGTGCCAGCAGCCCCCCCCTTGGGAACACCGGGGAGCTGTTTTTT. Translated, it gives CASSPPLGNTGELFF. The chain recombines TRBV7-2 with TRBJ2-2, with D unclear. The CDR3 is 15 residues long. Trimming removed 5 bases at V and 1 base at J, with 11 bases between. CDR1 and CDR2 from the germline V gene are SGHTA and FQGNSA.